These 20 T cell receptor beta chains share one sample of origin, sequenced in a study of T-cell memory formation after mild COVID-19 (dated by TCRdb to about 2021). The library came from 5' RACE. The listed sequencing device is Illumina NovaSeq 6000. The raw public data were reprocessed by TCRdb itself: fastp quality trimming at Q25, MiXCR clonotype calling, in-frame beta chains only. A single entry per CDR3 protein holds the most common genes and DNA from its merged rows. The sample data list more than 200,000 distinct CDR3 sequences, and less than 20% of these were observed just once. The ten largest clones take up about 3.5% of the sample. Sequencing used PBMCs or a T cell subset sorted from them (not recorded which). The receptor source for this set is a man aged 18 to 35 who had mild COVID-19 (a few samples of this study predate the infection). The sample titles of this study are shuffled in the database, so cell type and time point are left out; the donor was told from shared clones.

This clonotype appeared a few times. The CDR3 sequence: CASSLASRYEQYF. The CDR3 DNA is TGTGCCAGCAGCTTAGCGAGCAGATACGAGCAGTACTTC. The rearrangement uses TRBV7-2 and TRBJ2-7, with unresolved D. Per the germline V gene, CDR1 is SGHTA and CDR2 is FQGNSA. Trimming cost V 0 bases and J 4 bases, with 7 bases left between them. This CDR3 region has 13 residues.

The sample holds a few counts of this clonotype. J is TRBJ1-1 and V is TRBV9; 8 bases are a match to TRBD1. Germline V gene lookup returns CDR1 SGDLS and CDR2 YYNGEE. The V and J ends lost 3 bases and 2 bases, in that order; junction bases with no gene match: 6. The CDR3 has 15 residues. In DNA, the CDR3 is TGTGCCAGCAGCGAACAGGGGGATACTAACACTGAAGCTTTCTTT. This gives the protein CASSEQGDTNTEAFF.

The sample holds many counts of this clonotype. V is TRBV18 and J is TRBJ2-3; D may match TRBD1 or TRBD2 (5 bases each). CDR1 is KGHSH, CDR2 LQKENI, per germline. CDR3 size: 15 residues. V lost 3 bases and J 4 bases, leaving 14 bases between the germline ends. The CDR3 bases are TGTGCCAGCTCACCCCCACGGGGCGGAGCAGATACGCAGTATTTT. It specifies CASSPPRGGADTQYF.

This clonotype was recorded a few times. V gene TRBV10-3 combines with J gene TRBJ1-5, with 9 bases identical to TRBD1. Trimming removed 6 bases from V and 6 bases from J; junction bases left unmatched: 3. Germline V gene lookup returns CDR1 ENHRY and CDR2 SYGVKD. The CDR3 contains 13 residues. CDR3 loop: CAIRDRGSQPQHF. CDR3 nucleotides: TGTGCCATCAGGGACAGGGGCTCTCAGCCCCAGCATTTT.

The chain recombines TRBV2 with TRBJ2-3; 13 bases map to TRBD2. This CDR3 region has 18 residues. Germline V lookup: CDR1 SNHLY, CDR2 FYNNEI. V was clipped by 6 bases and J by 1 base; unmatched bases: 10. CDR3 in amino acids: CASSRTSGGVPGTDTQYF. CDR3 nucleotides: TGTGCCAGCAGCCGGACTAGCGGGGGAGTCCCGGGCACAGATACGCAGTATTTT.

The gene calls are TRBV3-1 and TRBJ2-7, with D perhaps matching TRBD2 (6 bases). Germline V lookup: CDR1 LGHDT, CDR2 YNNKEL (reference sequence). Trimming left V 0 bases short and J 1 base short, with 13 bases between. The CDR3 spans 16 residues. The CDR3 sequence is CASSQEGGAVSYEQYF. The DNA of the CDR3 is TGTGCCAGCAGCCAAGAAGGCGGGGCGGTTTCCTACGAGCAGTACTTC.

The rearrangement uses TRBV29-1 and TRBJ1-1; a possible D gene is TRBD1 (5 bases). Trimming removed 7 bases from V and 13 bases from J, with 19 bases in between. The CDR3 extends over 11 amino acids. Germline-derived CDR1 and CDR2 are SQVTM and ANQGSEA. The CDR3 region has the DNA TGCAGCGCCTTTACAGGCGGGTTCGGTTTCTTT. As protein: CSAFTGGFGFF.

The V and J genes are TRBV20-1 and TRBJ1-2; 8 nucleotides line up with TRBD1. V lost 5 bases, J lost 1 base, and 6 bases stayed unmatched. Germline V gives CDR1 DFQATT, CDR2 SNEGSKA (reference sequence). The CDR3 totals 14 residues. CDR3 sequence (DNA): TGCAGTGCTCCCCGGACAGGGAATAACTATGGCTACACCTTC. Its protein is CSAPRTGNNYGYTF.

The chain is built from TRBV7-8 and TRBJ2-1; D is possibly TRBD1 (6 bases). Germline CDR1 and CDR2: SGHVS and FQNEAQ. V gave up 1 base and J gave up 8 bases, with 18 bases separating them. The CDR3 spans 16 residues. The CDR3: CASSLGSAGARDEQFF. For the CDR3, the DNA is TGTGCCAGCAGCTTAGGATCGGCAGGGGCTCGCGATGAGCAGTTCTTC. Full variable domain (rest looked up from reference TRBV7-8 and TRBJ2-1): GAGVSQSPRYKVAKRGQDVALRCDPISGHVSLFWYQQALGQGPEFLTYFQNEAQLDKSGLPSDRFFAERPEGSVSTLKIQRTQQEDSAVYLCASSLGSAGARDEQFFGPGTRLTVL.

This clonotype was found a few times. The gene calls are TRBV5-4 and TRBJ2-1, with D uncertain. This CDR3 has 16 residues. The germline V and J ends were trimmed by 3 bases and 4 bases, with 17 bases remaining between them. Germline CDR1 reads SGHNT; CDR2 reads YYREEE (reference sequence). The chain's CDR3 is CASSSRSGEGYNEQFF. In DNA form, the CDR3 reads TGTGCCAGCAGCTCCCGGAGTGGGGAAGGGTACAATGAGCAGTTCTTC.

The J gene is TRBJ2-1, the V gene TRBV20-1; D not certain. Germline CDR1 reads DFQATT; CDR2 reads SNEGSKA (reference sequence). The V gene lost 1 base and the J gene lost 4 bases, with 17 bases spanning the gap. CDR3 size: 16 residues. The CDR3 bases are TGCAGTGCTAGAGTTCCTGGGATCCAGACTTACAATGAGCAGTTCTTC. Translating gives CSARVPGIQTYNEQFF.

The chain carries TRBV12-5 and TRBJ2-1, with D maybe TRBD2 (6 bases). Germline values: CDR1 LGHNT, CDR2 FRNRAP. Trimming took off 6 bases at V and 7 bases at J, with 16 bases between the two ends. The CDR3 covers 14 residues. CDR3 in amino acids: CASGGRLVSNEQFF. CDR3 coding DNA: TGTGCTAGTGGCGGACGACTAGTGTCGAATGAGCAGTTCTTC.

This clonotype has more than one count but fewer than ten. V is TRBV5-4 and J is TRBJ1-4; D gene ambiguous. Germline V lookup: CDR1 SGHNT, CDR2 YYREEE (reference sequence). Trimming took 4 bases from V and 8 from J, leaving 9 bases between them. This CDR3 is 12 amino acids long. The CDR3 DNA sequence: TGTGCCAGCAGCCTCCTGGGGGAAAAACTGTTTTTT. It specifies CASSLLGEKLFF.

This clonotype was picked up many times. The chain has TRBV6-2 or TRBV6-3 and TRBJ2-3; the D is unclear. Germline V gives CDR1 MNHEY, CDR2 SVGEGT. Trimming shortened V by 6 bases and J by 6 bases, and 10 bases separated the two germline ends. The CDR3 sequence is 12 residues long. CDR3 sequence (DNA): TGTGCCAGCAGCCTCCGCCCGGATACGCAGTATTTT. Translating gives CASSLRPDTQYF.

This clonotype has a count of ten or more. V and J are TRBV6-5 and TRBJ2-2; TRBD2 is a possible D gene (7 bases). Germline lookup yields CDR1 MNHEY and CDR2 SVGAGI. CDR3 length: 14 residues. V lost 4 bases, J lost 4 bases, and 10 bases lay in between. CDR3 sequence: CASSWGGLTGELFF. The CDR3 nucleotides read TGTGCCAGCAGTTGGGGGGGGCTCACCGGGGAGCTGTTTTTT.

This clonotype was counted at least ten times. In DNA, the CDR3 is TGTGCCAGCAGCTCCGTCCCAGCCGGGATCCAAACTAATGAAAAACTGTTTTTT. Translated: CASSSVPAGIQTNEKLFF. The genes are TRBV7-6 and TRBJ1-4; the D is unclear. The CDR3 is made up of 18 amino acids. V was clipped by 4 bases and J by 1 base, with 19 bases between them. Germline loops: CDR1 SGHVS, CDR2 FNYEAQ.

The genes are TRBV14 and TRBJ2-7; no definite D call. Germline loops: CDR1 SGHDN, CDR2 FVKESK. The ends were cut back, 5 bases at V and 3 bases at J, with 17 bases in the middle. The length of the CDR3 is 15 residues. CDR3 in DNA: TGTGCCAGCAGCTTTAGTTCCGGCCCCCTCTACGAGCAGTACTTC. It translates to CASSFSSGPLYEQYF.

V usage is TRBV15 and J usage is TRBJ2-2, with TRBD1 matching over 7 bases. This CDR3 has 16 residues. Germline V CDR1 and CDR2: LNHNV, YYDKDF (reference sequence). Trimming cost V 0 bases and J 5 bases; bases outside gene matches: 6. The DNA of the CDR3 is TGTGCCACCAGCAGAGAAAGACAGGGATTTACCGGGGAGCTGTTTTTT. As protein: CATSRERQGFTGELFF.

This clonotype was detected only a few times. This sequence joins TRBV15 and TRBJ2-1; 9 bases agree with TRBD2. Losses at the gene ends were 4 bases for V and 1 base for J; bases not matched to a gene: 5. Per the germline V gene, CDR1 is LNHNV and CDR2 is YYDKDF (reference sequence). There are 16 residues in the CDR3. The CDR3 protein is CATSTRLAVSYNEQFF. The CDR3 DNA reads TGTGCCACCAGCACGAGACTAGCGGTGTCCTACAATGAGCAGTTCTTC.

The rearrangement uses TRBV12-3 or TRBV12-4 and TRBJ2-7; 10 positions match TRBD2. Unmatched junction bases numbered 12, after V lost 6 bases and J lost 4 bases. The CDR3 loop spans 16 amino acids. The CDR3 DNA follows: TGTGCCAGCAGCCACTCCAGCGGGGGGGCCGGATACGAGCAGTACTTC. Translating it yields CASSHSSGGAGYEQYF.